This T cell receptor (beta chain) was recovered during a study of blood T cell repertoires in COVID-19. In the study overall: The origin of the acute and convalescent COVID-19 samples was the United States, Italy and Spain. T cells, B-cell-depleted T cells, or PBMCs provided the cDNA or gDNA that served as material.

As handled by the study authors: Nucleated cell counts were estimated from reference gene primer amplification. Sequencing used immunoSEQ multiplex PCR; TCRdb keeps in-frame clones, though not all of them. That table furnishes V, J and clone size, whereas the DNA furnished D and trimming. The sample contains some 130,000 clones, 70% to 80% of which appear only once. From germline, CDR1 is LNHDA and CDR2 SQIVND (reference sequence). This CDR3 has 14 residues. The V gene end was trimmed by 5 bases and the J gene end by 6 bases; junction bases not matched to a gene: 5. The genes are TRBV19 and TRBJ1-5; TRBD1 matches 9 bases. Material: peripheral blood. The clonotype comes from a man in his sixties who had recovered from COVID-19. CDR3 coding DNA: TGTGCCAGTAGTCAACAGGGGGCGGGTCAGCCCCAGCATTTT. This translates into CASSQQGAGQPQHF. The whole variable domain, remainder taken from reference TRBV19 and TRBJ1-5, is DGGITQSPKYLFRKEGQNVTLSCEQNLNHDAMYWYRQDPGQGLRLIYYSQIVNDFQKGDIAEGYSVSREKKESFPLTVTSAQKNPTAFYLCASSQQGAGQPQHFGDGTRLSIL.